This T cell receptor (beta chain) was sequenced for a study of CD8+ T cells in alopecia areata. Study-wide context: The percentage of affected scalp area served as the score of severity for treated patients. General study results and limits: Scalp and blood samples kept many expanded lesional clones throughout tofacitinib.

Germline loops: CDR1 SEHNR, CDR2 FQNEAQ (reference sequence). The CDR3 loop spans 18 amino acids. V lost 0 bases to trimming and J lost 2 bases, with 17 bases between them. The sample's treatment: oral pan-JAK inhibitor, 5-10 mg twice daily. On this clone: Antigen specificity is unknown.

In each case, RNA was isolated and then reverse transcribed into cDNA as the sequencing template. Assay used: immunoSEQ multiplex PCR; TCRdb lists only in-frame clones, some missing. Of some 190,000 clones in the sample, roughly 46% are singletons; the top ten hold 10%. This TCR derives from a human donor with alopecia areata. V is TRBV7-9 and J is TRBJ1-5, with a weak D call TRBD1 (6 bases). The sequencing here drew on CD8+ T cells sorted from blood, taken at approximately week 51, from a patient treated with tofacitinib. CDR3 sequence: CASSLAGRGARGNQPQHF. CDR3 nucleotides: TGTGCCAGCAGCTTAGCCGGAAGGGGGGCGAGGGGCAATCAGCCCCAGCATTTT.